The 9 T cell receptor beta chains in this list originate from one sample, sequenced in a study of vaccination and CD4 T cells after COVID-19. Treatment described: roughly 10-day PBMC culture with coronavirus spike peptide pools or control peptides (ViraFEST assay). For these TCRs, the target antigens are not known. The Oncomine TCR Beta short-read assay was applied to DNA of cultured CD4+ T cells. TCRdb recomputed calls from the PCR reads with MiXCR, one row per CDR3 protein. Here the sample spans under 15,000 distinct CDR3 sequences, about 26% being singletons. Input material: cultured CD4+ T cells from blood. These receptors originate from a human donor with COVID-19.

This clonotype was counted between two and nine times. The rearrangement joins TRBV2 to TRBJ2-7; D is unclear. Trimming removed 1 base from V and 0 bases from J, with 7 bases in between. The length of the CDR3 is 14 residues. Germline loops: CDR1 SNHLY, CDR2 FYNNEI. The CDR3: CASSEEISSYEQYF. CDR3 DNA: TGTGCCAGCAGTGAAGAGATTAGCTCCTACGAGCAGTACTTC.

The sample holds a few counts of this clonotype. The chain combines TRBV28 with TRBJ2-7; 9 nucleotides align to TRBD1. The length of the CDR3 is 14 residues. V shed 6 bases, J shed 0 bases, and the junction held 3 bases outside the gene matches. Germline CDR1 reads MDHEN; CDR2 reads SYDVKM. Written as DNA, the CDR3 is TGTGCCAGCAGGCCGACAGGGGGCTCCTACGAGCAGTACTTC. This sequence encodes CASRPTGGSYEQYF.

This sequence joins TRBV20-1 and TRBJ2-5; TRBD2 matches 12 bases. The CDR3 runs 15 residues. With 5 bases clipped from V and 4 bases from J, the junction kept 8 bases outside the gene matches. CDR1 is DFQATT, CDR2 SNEGSKA, per germline (reference sequence). The chain's CDR3 is CSAPRLAGESETQYF. The DNA for the CDR3 is TGCAGTGCTCCGAGACTAGCGGGGGAGTCAGAGACCCAGTACTTC.

This rearrangement joins TRBV19 to TRBJ1-3; TRBD1 matches 7 bases. CDR1 is LNHDA, CDR2 SQIVND, per germline (reference sequence). The CDR3 spans 13 residues. The V and J ends lost 5 bases and 5 bases, in that order; junction bases with no gene match: 3. This CDR3 reads CASSPDRRNTIYF. CDR3 coding DNA: TGTGCCAGTAGTCCGGACAGGAGAAACACCATATATTTT. The full variable domain, its missing parts supplied by reference TRBV19 and TRBJ1-3, is DGGITQSPKYLFRKEGQNVTLSCEQNLNHDAMYWYRQDPGQGLRLIYYSQIVNDFQKGDIAEGYSVSREKKESFPLTVTSAQKNPTAFYLCASSPDRRNTIYFGEGSWLTVV.

The chain is built from TRBV2 and TRBJ1-1; D may be TRBD1 (5 bases). Germline values: CDR1 SNHLY, CDR2 FYNNEI. Deletions cut 6 bases from V and 4 bases from J, with 12 bases between. CDR3 size: 13 residues. The CDR3 DNA reads TGTGCCAGCAGGGAGGGGTGGGTCACTGAAGCTTTCTTT. Residues: CASREGWVTEAFF.

This clonotype occurred a few times. The chain combines TRBV10-3 with TRBJ2-3; TRBD2 aligns across 10 bases. The CDR3 is 18 amino acids. V dropped 1 base and J dropped 2; count of bases not matched to a gene: 9. Germline values: CDR1 ENHRY, CDR2 SYGVKD. CDR3 sequence reads: CAISELSTSGAPTDTQYF. CDR3 coding DNA: TGTGCCATCAGTGAGTTAAGTACTAGCGGGGCCCCCACAGATACGCAGTATTTT.

Points on this clonotype: Germline is not matched at one junction end, which may reflect a read error. The CDR3 here is CASSLRGTYEQYF. The CDR3 DNA follows: TGCGCCAGCAGCCTCAGGGGTACCTACGAGCAGTACTTC. J is TRBJ2-7 and V is TRBV7-9, with D possibly TRBD1 on 6 matching bases. Germline V gene lookup returns CDR1 SEHNR and CDR2 FQNEAQ (reference sequence). This CDR3 region has 13 residues.

The chain carries TRBV6-1 and TRBJ2-3, with no clear D. This CDR3 spans 14 amino acids. Germline V gives CDR1 MNHNS, CDR2 SASEGT. With 5 bases removed from V and 2 bases from J, the gap between germline ends came to 11 bases. CDR3 DNA: TGTGCCAGCAGTCTCAGCTATCCCACAGATACGCAGTATTTT. This codes for CASSLSYPTDTQYF.

This clonotype has more than one count but fewer than ten. The chain employs TRBV2 and TRBJ2-1; weak D call: TRBD2 (6 bases). The V end was cut by 9 bases, the J end by 9 bases, with 12 bases between. The CDR3 covers 11 residues. The germline CDR1 and CDR2 sequences are SNHLY and FYNNEI. This chain's CDR3 is CASGVGGEQFF. CDR3 bases: TGTGCCAGTGGGGTGGGGGGTGAGCAGTTCTTC.